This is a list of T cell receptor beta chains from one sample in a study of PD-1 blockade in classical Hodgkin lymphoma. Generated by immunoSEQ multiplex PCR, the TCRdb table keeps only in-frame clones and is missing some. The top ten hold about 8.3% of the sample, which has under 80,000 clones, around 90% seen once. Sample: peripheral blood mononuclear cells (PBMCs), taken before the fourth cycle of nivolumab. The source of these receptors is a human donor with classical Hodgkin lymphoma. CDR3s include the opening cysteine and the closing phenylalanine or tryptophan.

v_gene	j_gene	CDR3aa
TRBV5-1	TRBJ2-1	CASSFQVAYEQFF
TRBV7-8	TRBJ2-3	CASRRTSGGADTQYF
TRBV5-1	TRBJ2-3	CASSVRGPSDTQYF
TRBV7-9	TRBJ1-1	CASSLDRSSEAFF
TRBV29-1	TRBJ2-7	CSVGAVEPYEQYF
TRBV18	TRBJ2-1	CASSPYRQDEQFF
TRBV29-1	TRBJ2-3	CSVARDGTDTQYF
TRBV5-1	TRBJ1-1	CASSFRGMNTEAFF
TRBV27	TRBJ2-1	CASRPGRRIGEQFF
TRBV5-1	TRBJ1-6	CASSLAPGLGNSPLHF
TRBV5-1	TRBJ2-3	CASSFIAGASTDTQYF
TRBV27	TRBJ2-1	CASSSAGPFYNEQFF
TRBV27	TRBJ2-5	CASSPPGLGRETQYF
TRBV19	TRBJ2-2	CASSISLAVNTGELFF